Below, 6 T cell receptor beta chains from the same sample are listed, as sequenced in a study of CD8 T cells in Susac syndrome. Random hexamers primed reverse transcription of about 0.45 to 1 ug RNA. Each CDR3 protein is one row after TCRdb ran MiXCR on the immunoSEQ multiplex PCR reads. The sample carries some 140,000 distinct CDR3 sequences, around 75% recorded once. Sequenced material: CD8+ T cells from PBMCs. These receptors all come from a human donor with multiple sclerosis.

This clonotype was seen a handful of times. The CDR3 DNA reads TGTGCCAGCAGCATTAGCGGGGGGGCCGGCACCGGGGAGCTGTTTTTT. It codes for CASSISGGAGTGELFF. The chain has TRBV5-6 and TRBJ2-2; 11 nucleotides align to TRBD2. V gave up 4 bases and J gave up 4 bases; unmatched junction bases: 6. Germline loops: CDR1 SGHDT, CDR2 YYEEEE. The CDR3 runs 16 residues.

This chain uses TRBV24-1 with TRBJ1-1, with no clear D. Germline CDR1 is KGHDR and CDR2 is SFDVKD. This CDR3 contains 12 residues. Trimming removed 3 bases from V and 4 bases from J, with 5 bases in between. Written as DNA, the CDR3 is TGTGCCACCAGTGATCCGGGCACTGAAGCTTTCTTT. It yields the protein CATSDPGTEAFF.

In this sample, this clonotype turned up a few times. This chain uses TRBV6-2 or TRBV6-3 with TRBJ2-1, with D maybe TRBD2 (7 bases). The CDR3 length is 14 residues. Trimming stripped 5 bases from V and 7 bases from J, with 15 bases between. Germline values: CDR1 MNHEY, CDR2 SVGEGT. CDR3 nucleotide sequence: TGTGCCAGCAGTAGCGGACTAGGGGGGAATGAGCAGTTCTTC. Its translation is CASSSGLGGNEQFF.

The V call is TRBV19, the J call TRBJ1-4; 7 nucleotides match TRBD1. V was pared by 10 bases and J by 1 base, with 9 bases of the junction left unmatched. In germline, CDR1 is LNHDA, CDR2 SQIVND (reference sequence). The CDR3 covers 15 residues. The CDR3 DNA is TGTGCCACCTCAGACAGGGACGGAACTAATGAAAAACTGTTTTTT. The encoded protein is CATSDRDGTNEKLFF.

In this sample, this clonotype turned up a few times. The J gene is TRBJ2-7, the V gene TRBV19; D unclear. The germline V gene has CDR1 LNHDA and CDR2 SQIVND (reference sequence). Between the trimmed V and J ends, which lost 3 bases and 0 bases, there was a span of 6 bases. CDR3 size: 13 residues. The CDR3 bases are TGTGCCAGTAGTATGGTACTCTCCTACGAGCAGTACGTC. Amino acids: CASSMVLSYEQYV.

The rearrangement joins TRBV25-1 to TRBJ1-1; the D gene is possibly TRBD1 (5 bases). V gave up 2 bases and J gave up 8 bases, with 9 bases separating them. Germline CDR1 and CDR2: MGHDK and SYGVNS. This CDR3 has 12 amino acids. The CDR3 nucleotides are TGTGCCAGCAGTGAACAGGGTTACGAAGCTTTCTTT. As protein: CASSEQGYEAFF.